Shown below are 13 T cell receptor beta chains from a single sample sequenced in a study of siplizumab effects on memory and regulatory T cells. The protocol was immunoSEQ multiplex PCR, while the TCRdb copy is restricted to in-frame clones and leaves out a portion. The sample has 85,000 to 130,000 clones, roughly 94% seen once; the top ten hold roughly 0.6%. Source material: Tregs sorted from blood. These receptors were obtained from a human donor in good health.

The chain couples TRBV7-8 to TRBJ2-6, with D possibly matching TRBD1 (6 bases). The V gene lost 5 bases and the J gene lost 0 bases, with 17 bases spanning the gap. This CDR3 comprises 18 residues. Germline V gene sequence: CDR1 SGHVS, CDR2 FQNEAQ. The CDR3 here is CASSPRGPGRSGANVLTF. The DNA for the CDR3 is TGTGCCAGCAGCCCCAGGGGCCCAGGGCGCTCTGGGGCCAACGTCCTGACTTTC.

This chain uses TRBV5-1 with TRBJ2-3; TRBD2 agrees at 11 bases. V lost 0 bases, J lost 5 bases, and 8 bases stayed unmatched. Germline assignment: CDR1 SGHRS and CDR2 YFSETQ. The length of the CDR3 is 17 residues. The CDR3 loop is CASSLGRLAGTGDTQYF. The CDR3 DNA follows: TGCGCCAGCAGCTTGGGACGACTAGCGGGAACCGGAGATACGCAGTATTTT. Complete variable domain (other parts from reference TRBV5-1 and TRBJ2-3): KAGVTQTPRYLIKTRGQQVTLSCSPISGHRSVSWYQQTPGQGLQFLFEYFSETQRNKGNFPGRFSGRQFSNSRSEMNVSTLELGDSALYLCASSLGRLAGTGDTQYFGPGTRLTVL.

The CDR3 DNA sequence: TGTGCCAGCAGCTTGAGGGACAGGGTTTTTGATGAAGCTTTCTTT. Translating it yields CASSLRDRVFDEAFF. The chain is built from TRBV5-5 and TRBJ1-1, with 9 bases matching TRBD1. Trimming at V came to 1 base and at J to 7 bases, leaving 8 bases not matched to a gene. The germline gives CDR1 SGHKS, CDR2 YYEKEE (reference sequence). CDR3 size: 15 residues.

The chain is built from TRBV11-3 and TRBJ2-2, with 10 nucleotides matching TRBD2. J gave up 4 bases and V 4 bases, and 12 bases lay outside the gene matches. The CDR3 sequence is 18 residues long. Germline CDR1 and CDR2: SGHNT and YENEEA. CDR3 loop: CASSSSALAGALTGELFF. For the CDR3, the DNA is TGTGCCAGCAGCTCGTCGGCGCTAGCGGGAGCTCTCACCGGGGAGCTGTTTTTT.

CDR3 sequence reads: CASSLRGGANVLTF. In DNA, the CDR3 is TGTGCCAGCAGCCTGAGGGGTGGGGCCAACGTCCTGACTTTC. The V call is TRBV5-4, the J call TRBJ2-6; D possibly matches TRBD1 or TRBD2 (5 bases each). The ends were cut back, 4 bases at V and 3 bases at J, with 8 bases in the middle. The CDR3 spans 14 residues. CDR1 is SGHNT and CDR2 is YYREEE in the germline V gene (reference sequence). Using reference TRBV5-4 and TRBJ2-6 for the parts outside the CDR3, the full variable domain is ETGVTQSPTHLIKTRGQQVTLRCSSQSGHNTVSWYQQALGQGPQFIFQYYREEENGRGNFPPRFSGLQFPNYSSELNVNALELDDSALYLCASSLRGGANVLTFGAGSRLTVL.

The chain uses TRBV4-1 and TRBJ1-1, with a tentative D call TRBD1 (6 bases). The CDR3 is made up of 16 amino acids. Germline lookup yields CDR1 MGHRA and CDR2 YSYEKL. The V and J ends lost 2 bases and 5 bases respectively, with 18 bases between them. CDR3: CASSQLILDSRTEAFF. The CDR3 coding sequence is TGCGCCAGCAGCCAACTTATTCTGGACAGTCGGACTGAAGCTTTCTTT.

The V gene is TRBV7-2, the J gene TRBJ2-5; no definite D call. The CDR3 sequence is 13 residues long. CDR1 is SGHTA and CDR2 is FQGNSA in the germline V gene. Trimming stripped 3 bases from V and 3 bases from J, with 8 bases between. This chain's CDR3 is CASSFLTKETQYF. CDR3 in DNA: TGTGCCAGCAGCTTCCTAACAAAAGAGACCCAGTACTTC.

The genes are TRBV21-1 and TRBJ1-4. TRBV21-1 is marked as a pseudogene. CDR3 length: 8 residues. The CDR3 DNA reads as TGTGCCAGCAGCAAAGAGTTTTTT. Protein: CASSKEFF.

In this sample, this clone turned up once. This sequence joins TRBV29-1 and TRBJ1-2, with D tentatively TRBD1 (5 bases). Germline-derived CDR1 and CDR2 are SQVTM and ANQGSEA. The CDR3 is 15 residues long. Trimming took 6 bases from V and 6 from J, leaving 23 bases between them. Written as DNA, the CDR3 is TGCAGCGTGGCAAAGCGCCAGGGAAGGGATAATGGCTACACCTTC. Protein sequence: CSVAKRQGRDNGYTF.

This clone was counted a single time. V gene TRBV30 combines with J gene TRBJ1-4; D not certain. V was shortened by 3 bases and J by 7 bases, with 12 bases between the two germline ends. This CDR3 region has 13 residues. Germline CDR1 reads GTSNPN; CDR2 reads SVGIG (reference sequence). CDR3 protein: CAWSRRGREKLFF. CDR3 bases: TGTGCCTGGAGCCGCCGAGGGCGTGAAAAACTGTTTTTT.

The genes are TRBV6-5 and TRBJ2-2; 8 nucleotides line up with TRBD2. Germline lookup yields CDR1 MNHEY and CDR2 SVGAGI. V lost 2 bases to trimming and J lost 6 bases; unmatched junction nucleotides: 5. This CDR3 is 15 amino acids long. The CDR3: CASSYDSGKAGELFF. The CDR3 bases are TGTGCCAGCAGTTACGATAGCGGGAAGGCCGGGGAGCTGTTTTTT.

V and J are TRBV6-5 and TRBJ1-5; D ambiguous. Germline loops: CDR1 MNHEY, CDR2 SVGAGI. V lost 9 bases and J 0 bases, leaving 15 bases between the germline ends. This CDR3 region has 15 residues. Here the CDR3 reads CASSLGPYSNQPQHF. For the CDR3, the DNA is TGTGCCAGTTCTCTGGGTCCCTATAGCAATCAGCCCCAGCATTTT.

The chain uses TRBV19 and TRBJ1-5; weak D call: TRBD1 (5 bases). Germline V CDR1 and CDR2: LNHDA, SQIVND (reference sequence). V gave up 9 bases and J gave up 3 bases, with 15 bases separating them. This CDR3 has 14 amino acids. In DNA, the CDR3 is TGTGCCAGCGGAATAGGGGCGCTCAATCAGCCCCAGCATTTT. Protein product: CASGIGALNQPQHF.